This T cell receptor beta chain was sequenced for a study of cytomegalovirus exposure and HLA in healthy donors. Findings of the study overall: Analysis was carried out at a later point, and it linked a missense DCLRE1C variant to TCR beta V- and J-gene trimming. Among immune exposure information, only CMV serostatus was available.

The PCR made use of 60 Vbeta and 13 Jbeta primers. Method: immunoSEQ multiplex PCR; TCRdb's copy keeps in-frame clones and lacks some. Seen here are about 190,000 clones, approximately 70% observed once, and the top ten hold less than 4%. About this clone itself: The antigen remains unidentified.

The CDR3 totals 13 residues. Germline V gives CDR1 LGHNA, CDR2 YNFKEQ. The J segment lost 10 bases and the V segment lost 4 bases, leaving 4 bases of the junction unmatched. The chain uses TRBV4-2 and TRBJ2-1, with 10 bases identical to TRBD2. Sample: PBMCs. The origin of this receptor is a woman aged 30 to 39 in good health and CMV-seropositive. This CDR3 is CASSRAGGGEQFF. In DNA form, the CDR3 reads TGTGCCAGCAGCCGAGCGGGAGGGGGGGAGCAGTTCTTC.